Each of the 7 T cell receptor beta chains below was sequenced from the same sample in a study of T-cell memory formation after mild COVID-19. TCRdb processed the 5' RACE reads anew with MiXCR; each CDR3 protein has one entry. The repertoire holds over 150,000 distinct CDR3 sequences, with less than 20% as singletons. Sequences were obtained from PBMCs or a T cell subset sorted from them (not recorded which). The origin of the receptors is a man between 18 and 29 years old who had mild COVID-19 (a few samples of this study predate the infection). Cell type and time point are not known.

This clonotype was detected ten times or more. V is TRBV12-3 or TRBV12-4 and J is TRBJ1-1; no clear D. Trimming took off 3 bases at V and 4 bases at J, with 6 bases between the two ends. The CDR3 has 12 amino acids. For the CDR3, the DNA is TGTGCCAGCAGTTTCTATACCACTGAAGCTTTCTTT. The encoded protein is CASSFYTTEAFF.

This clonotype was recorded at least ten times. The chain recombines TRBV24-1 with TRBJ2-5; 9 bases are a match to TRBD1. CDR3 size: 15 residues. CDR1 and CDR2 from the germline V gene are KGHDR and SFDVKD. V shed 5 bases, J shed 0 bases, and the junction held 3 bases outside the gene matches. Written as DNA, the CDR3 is TGTGCCACCAGTGCTCGGACAGGGGACCAAGAGACCCAGTACTTC. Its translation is CATSARTGDQETQYF.

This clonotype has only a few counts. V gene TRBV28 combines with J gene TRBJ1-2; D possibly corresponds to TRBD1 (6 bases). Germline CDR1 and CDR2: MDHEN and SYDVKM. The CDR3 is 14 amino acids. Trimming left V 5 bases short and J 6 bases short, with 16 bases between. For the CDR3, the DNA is TGTGCCAGCAGTCGGATAACAGGGATGAATGGCTACACCTTC. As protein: CASSRITGMNGYTF.

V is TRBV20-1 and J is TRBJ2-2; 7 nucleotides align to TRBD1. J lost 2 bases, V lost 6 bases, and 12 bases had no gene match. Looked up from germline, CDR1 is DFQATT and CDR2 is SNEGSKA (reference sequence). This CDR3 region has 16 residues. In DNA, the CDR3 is TGCAGTGCCAAGCCCGGGACAGAGAGCAACACCGGGGAGCTGTTTTTT. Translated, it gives CSAKPGTESNTGELFF.

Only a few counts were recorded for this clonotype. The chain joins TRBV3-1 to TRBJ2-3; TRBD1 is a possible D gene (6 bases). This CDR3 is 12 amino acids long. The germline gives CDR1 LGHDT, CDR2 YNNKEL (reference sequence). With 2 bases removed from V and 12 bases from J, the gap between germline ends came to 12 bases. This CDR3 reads CASSQNRAVQYF. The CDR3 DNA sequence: TGTGCCAGCAGCCAAAACAGGGCCGTTCAGTATTTT.

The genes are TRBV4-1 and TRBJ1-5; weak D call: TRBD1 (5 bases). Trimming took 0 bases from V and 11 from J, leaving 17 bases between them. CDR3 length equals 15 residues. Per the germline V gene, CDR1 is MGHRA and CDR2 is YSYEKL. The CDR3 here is CASSQEQGARGAQHF. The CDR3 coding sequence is TGCGCCAGCAGCCAAGAACAAGGAGCGCGGGGGGCCCAGCATTTT.

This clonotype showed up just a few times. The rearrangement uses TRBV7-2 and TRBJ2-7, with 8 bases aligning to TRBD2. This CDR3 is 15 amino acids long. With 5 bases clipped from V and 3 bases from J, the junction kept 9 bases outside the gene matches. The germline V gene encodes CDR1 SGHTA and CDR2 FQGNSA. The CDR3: CASSPVGGGHYEQYV. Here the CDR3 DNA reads TGTGCCAGCAGCCCGGTCGGCGGGGGGCACTACGAGCAGTACGTC.